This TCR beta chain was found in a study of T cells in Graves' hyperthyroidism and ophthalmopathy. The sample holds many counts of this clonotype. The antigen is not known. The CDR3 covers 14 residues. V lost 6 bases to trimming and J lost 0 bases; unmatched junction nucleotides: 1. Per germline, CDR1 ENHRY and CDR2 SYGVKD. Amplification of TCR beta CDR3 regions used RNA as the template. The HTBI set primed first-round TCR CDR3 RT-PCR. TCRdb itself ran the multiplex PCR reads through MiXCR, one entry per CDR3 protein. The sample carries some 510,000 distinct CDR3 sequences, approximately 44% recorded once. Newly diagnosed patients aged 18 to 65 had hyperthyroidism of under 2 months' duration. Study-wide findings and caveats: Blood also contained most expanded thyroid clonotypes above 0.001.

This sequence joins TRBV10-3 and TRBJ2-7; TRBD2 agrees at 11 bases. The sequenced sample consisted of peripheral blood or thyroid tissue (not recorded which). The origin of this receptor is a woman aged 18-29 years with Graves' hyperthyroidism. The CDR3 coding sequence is TGTGCCATCAGGGGGACTAGCGGCTCCTACGAGCAGTACTTC. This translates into CAIRGTSGSYEQYF.